The 22 T cell receptor beta chains in this list originate from one sample, sequenced in a study of CD8 T cells in Susac syndrome. RNA in amounts of about 0.45 to 1 ug was reverse transcribed with random hexamers. TCRdb re-called the immunoSEQ multiplex PCR reads through MiXCR, storing one row per CDR3 protein. The sample shows about 90,000 distinct CDR3 sequences, 85% to 95% of them seen only once. The sequenced material came from CD8+ T cells from PBMCs. All receptors derive from a human donor in good health.

The J gene is TRBJ2-7, the V gene TRBV3-1, with a tentative D call TRBD2 (5 bases). The CDR3 has 15 amino acids. With 0 bases removed from V and 0 bases from J, the gap between germline ends came to 9 bases. Germline-derived CDR1 and CDR2 are LGHDT and YNNKEL (reference sequence). The CDR3 loop is CASSQERTLSYEQYF. CDR3 nucleotides: TGTGCCAGCAGCCAAGAACGGACTCTCTCCTACGAGCAGTACTTC.

The genes are TRBV6-5 and TRBJ1-2, with D maybe TRBD1 (6 bases). Trimming took off 3 bases at V and 11 bases at J, with 19 bases between the two ends. The length of the CDR3 is 14 residues. Germline V gives CDR1 MNHEY, CDR2 SVGAGI. This CDR3 is CASSYSGTPQWYTF. The CDR3, as DNA: TGTGCCAGCAGTTATTCCGGGACACCTCAGTGGTACACCTTC.

This sequence joins TRBV29-1 and TRBJ2-3; 12 bases fit TRBD2. CDR1 and CDR2 from the germline V gene are SQVTM and ANQGSEA. Trimming cost V 6 bases and J 2 bases; bases outside gene matches: 9. This CDR3 has 16 residues. The CDR3 region has the DNA TGCAGCGTGGGAGGACTAGCGGGGCATTACACAGATACGCAGTATTTT. Translated, it gives CSVGGLAGHYTDTQYF.

V is TRBV4-1 and J is TRBJ2-2, with D tentatively TRBD1 (7 bases). The CDR3 extends over 16 amino acids. The V gene lost 0 bases and the J gene lost 4 bases, with 12 bases spanning the gap. CDR1 MGHRA and CDR2 YSYEKL come from the germline V gene. CDR3 DNA sequence: TGCGCCAGCAGCCAAGAAAGTCAGGGGGGCACCGGGGAGCTGTTTTTT. It is translated as CASSQESQGGTGELFF.

The count of this clonotype is one. The chain recombines TRBV6-1 with TRBJ1-4; D ambiguous. CDR1 is MNHNS and CDR2 is SASEGT in the germline V gene. The ends were cut back, 3 bases at V and 4 bases at J, with 6 bases in the middle. CDR3 length equals 13 residues. This chain's CDR3 is CASSDLGNEKLFF. The CDR3 DNA reads as TGTGCCAGCAGTGACCTCGGTAATGAAAAACTGTTTTTT.

The V and J genes are TRBV5-6 and TRBJ2-6; maybe TRBD2 (6 bases). This CDR3 is built from 15 residues. Trimming removed 3 bases from V and 4 bases from J, with 11 bases in between. The V gene's germline CDR1 is SGHDT and CDR2 YYEEEE. The CDR3 spells CASSSSGEGANVLTF. CDR3 in DNA: TGTGCCAGCAGCTCATCGGGGGAAGGGGCCAACGTCCTGACTTTC. Full variable domain (missing parts from reference TRBV5-6 and TRBJ2-6): DAGVTQSPTHLIKTRGQQVTLRCSPKSGHDTVSWYQQALGQGPQFIFQYYEEEERQRGNFPDRFSGHQFPNYSSELNVNALLLGDSALYLCASSSSGEGANVLTFGAGSRLTVL.

The chain recombines TRBV27 with TRBJ1-1; D possibly corresponds to TRBD1 (6 bases). Germline CDR1 reads MNHEY; CDR2 reads SMNVEV (reference sequence). Trimming stripped 2 bases from V and 5 bases from J, with 18 bases between. CDR3 length equals 16 residues. CDR3 loop: CASSLTGWRGRTEAFF. The DNA for the CDR3 is TGTGCCAGCAGTTTAACGGGTTGGAGGGGGAGGACTGAAGCTTTCTTT.

This chain uses TRBV15 with TRBJ2-3; D ambiguous. In germline, CDR1 is LNHNV, CDR2 YYDKDF (reference sequence). This CDR3 is 15 amino acids long. Deletions cut 2 bases from V and 2 bases from J, with 11 bases between. The CDR3 DNA reads as TGTGCCACCAGCAGACTGGACGAGTCCACAGATACGCAGTATTTT. Its translation is CATSRLDESTDTQYF.

The CDR3 region has the DNA TGTGCCAGCAGCGCAGACAGGGCAGGGGACTATGGCTACACCTTC. This translates into CASSADRAGDYGYTF. V and J are TRBV5-6 and TRBJ1-2, with 7 bases aligning to TRBD1. Germline V gene data show CDR1 as SGHDT and CDR2 as YYEEEE. CDR3 length: 15 amino acids. J was trimmed by 3 bases and V by 4 bases; bases with no gene match: 9.

The rearrangement links TRBV12-3 or TRBV12-4 to TRBJ2-2, with 9 bases identical to TRBD1. V trimming: 8 bases; J trimming: 7 bases; junction bases outside the gene matches: 5. The CDR3 contains 13 residues. In nucleotides, the CDR3 is TGTGCCAGCCTACAGGGGGCTTTCGGGGAGCTGTTTTTT. It specifies CASLQGAFGELFF.

This chain connects TRBV14 to TRBJ1-1; 11 bases align to TRBD1. The CDR3 totals 14 residues. Trimming cost V 5 bases and J 11 bases; bases outside gene matches: 10. CDR1 and CDR2 from the germline V gene are SGHDN and FVKESK. The CDR3 here is CASSAWTGGGGAFF. The CDR3 DNA is TGTGCCAGCAGCGCCTGGACAGGGGGCGGTGGGGCTTTCTTT.

The genes are TRBV3-1 and TRBJ2-1; possibly TRBD2 for D (5 bases). V lost 3 bases, J lost 8 bases, and 11 bases lay in between. Germline CDR1 and CDR2: LGHDT and YNNKEL (reference sequence). The length of the CDR3 is 13 residues. CDR3 sequence (DNA): TGTGCCAGCAGCCAGGACTGGGAAGATGAGCAGTTCTTC. This encodes CASSQDWEDEQFF.

This clonotype has only one observation. The chain combines TRBV7-9 with TRBJ2-2, with D perhaps TRBD1 (5 bases). The CDR3 is 15 amino acids. V was shortened by 1 base and J by 7 bases, with 13 bases between the two germline ends. The germline V gene has CDR1 SEHNR and CDR2 FQNEAQ (reference sequence). The CDR3 here is CASSLDLQDHGELFF. The CDR3 DNA reads as TGTGCCAGCAGCTTAGATCTACAGGACCACGGGGAGCTGTTTTTT.

This sequence joins TRBV3-1 and TRBJ2-1; possible D gene TRBD2, 6 bases. Per the germline V gene, CDR1 is LGHDT and CDR2 is YNNKEL (reference sequence). This CDR3 is 13 amino acids long. Trimming took off 0 bases at V and 8 bases at J, with 8 bases between the two ends. The CDR3 is CASSQDWGDEQFF. CDR3 in DNA: TGTGCCAGCAGCCAAGATTGGGGGGATGAGCAGTTCTTC.

V gene TRBV24-1 combines with J gene TRBJ2-3; unclear D gene. V gave up 4 bases and J gave up 6 bases, with 10 bases separating them. Germline assignment: CDR1 KGHDR and CDR2 SFDVKD. This CDR3 region has 13 residues. The CDR3 nucleotides are TGTGCCACCAGTGACCCCACAGAGGATACGCAGTATTTT. Translation gives CATSDPTEDTQYF.

The chain is built from TRBV3-1 and TRBJ2-5, with D perhaps matching TRBD2 (5 bases). This CDR3 has 18 residues. V lost 4 bases to trimming and J lost 2 bases, with 23 bases between them. From germline, CDR1 is LGHDT and CDR2 YNNKEL (reference sequence). The CDR3 here is CASSRPGRTLANQETQYF. CDR3 coding DNA: TGTGCCAGCAGCCGTCCGGGTAGAACCCTAGCTAATCAAGAGACCCAGTACTTC.

The chain couples TRBV2 to TRBJ2-5; D remains ambiguous. Looked up from germline, CDR1 is SNHLY and CDR2 is FYNNEI. V lost 7 bases to trimming and J lost 0 bases, with 12 bases between them. The CDR3 extends over 14 amino acids. CDR3 in amino acids: CASMVDMYQETQYF. In DNA form, the CDR3 reads TGTGCCAGCATGGTCGACATGTACCAAGAGACCCAGTACTTC.

This clonotype was seen only once. The chain combines TRBV27 with TRBJ2-2; TRBD2 might be the D (5 bases). The CDR3 spans 14 residues. The germline CDR1 and CDR2 sequences are MNHEY and SMNVEV (reference sequence). Trimming left V 0 bases short and J 6 bases short, with 8 bases between. In nucleotides, the CDR3 is TGTGCCAGCAGTTTATCCGGGGTCCCCGGGGAGCTGTTTTTT. It yields the protein CASSLSGVPGELFF.

The J gene is TRBJ2-7, the V gene TRBV7-9, with 12 nucleotides matching TRBD2. The CDR3 length is 15 residues. Trimming at V came to 5 bases and at J to 5 bases, leaving 7 bases not matched to a gene. Germline loops: CDR1 SEHNR, CDR2 FQNEAQ (reference sequence). CDR3: CASSEGTSGRHEQYF. The CDR3 nucleotides read TGTGCCAGCAGCGAGGGGACTAGCGGGCGTCACGAGCAGTACTTC.

This chain links TRBV10-2 with TRBJ1-5, with a possible D match to TRBD1 (5 bases). The CDR3 length is 13 residues. CDR1 is WSHSY, CDR2 SAAADI, per germline. Trimming cost V 10 bases and J 4 bases, with 14 bases left between them. The CDR3 DNA reads as TGCGCCACCTGGACAAGGGGAAATCAGCCCCAGCATTTT. Translation gives CATWTRGNQPQHF.

This chain links TRBV19 with TRBJ1-1; possibly TRBD1 for D (6 bases). Germline CDR1 and CDR2: LNHDA and SQIVND (reference sequence). V was shortened by 3 bases and J by 3 bases, with 26 bases between the two germline ends. The CDR3 length is 19 residues. The CDR3 DNA is TGTGCCAGTAGTATTTGGGTTGGTGCGAGACAGGATGAGTACACTGAAGCTTTCTTT. It is translated as CASSIWVGARQDEYTEAFF.

The chain has TRBV4-1 and TRBJ2-5; D gene ambiguous. This CDR3 is built from 12 residues. The germline gives CDR1 MGHRA, CDR2 YSYEKL. V was clipped by 0 bases and J by 5 bases, with 4 bases between them. For the CDR3, the DNA is TGCGCCAGCAGCCAAGATTCGGAGACCCAGTACTTC. Translated, it gives CASSQDSETQYF.